This T cell receptor (beta chain) was sequenced in a study of blood T cell repertoires in COVID-19. Study details: Spain, Italy and the United States supplied samples that represented acute and convalescent COVID-19. The analysed material was cDNA or gDNA that came from T cells, B-cell-depleted T cells, or PBMCs.

V lost 6 bases, J lost 5 bases, and 11 bases lay in between. CDR3 length: 13 amino acids. Authors' processing steps: Estimated nucleated cell counts came from reference gene primer amplification. Measured with immunoSEQ multiplex PCR; TCRdb has only the in-frame clones, and not every one. V, J and clone size derive from that table, while D and trimming were established from the DNA sequence. This repertoire shows over 300,000 clones, about 90% found once; its top ten account for 1.2%. The source material was peripheral blood. The receptor was derived from a man in his forties or fifties with acute or convalescent COVID-19. The chain has TRBV12-3 or TRBV12-4 and TRBJ1-5, with D uncertain. The CDR3 DNA follows: TGTGCCAGCAGCCTCGACACCGATCAGCCCCAGCATTTT. As protein: CASSLDTDQPQHF.